Described below is a single TCR beta chain sequence and its context. The PCR employed 60 Vbeta primers together with 13 Jbeta primers. Sequencing used immunoSEQ multiplex PCR; TCRdb keeps in-frame clones, though not all of them. The sample yields about 60,000 clones, about 80% seen once. This sample is drawn from a study of cytomegalovirus exposure and HLA in healthy donors. The TCR sequence derives from a middle-aged woman in good health and CMV-seropositive. Sequences were obtained from PBMCs.

The CDR3 protein is CASSLAGGREQFF. The DNA of the CDR3 is TGCGCCAGCAGCTTGGCAGGGGGCCGGGAGCAGTTCTTC. The gene calls are TRBV5-1 and TRBJ2-1; 8 bases are shared with TRBD1. The CDR3 spans 13 residues. CDR1 SGHRS and CDR2 YFSETQ come from the germline V gene. J lost 10 bases, V lost 0 bases, and 3 bases had no gene match.